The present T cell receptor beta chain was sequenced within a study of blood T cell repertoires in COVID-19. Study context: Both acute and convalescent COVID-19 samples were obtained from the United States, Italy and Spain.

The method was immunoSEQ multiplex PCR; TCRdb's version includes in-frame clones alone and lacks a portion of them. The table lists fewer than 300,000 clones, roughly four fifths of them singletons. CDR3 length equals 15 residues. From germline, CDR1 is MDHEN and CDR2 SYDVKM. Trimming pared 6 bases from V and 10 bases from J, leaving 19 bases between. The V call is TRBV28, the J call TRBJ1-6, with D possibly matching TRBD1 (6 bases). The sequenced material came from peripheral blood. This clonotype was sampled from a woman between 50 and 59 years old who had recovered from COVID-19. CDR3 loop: CASRSTGHPKSPLHF. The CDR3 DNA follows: TGTGCCAGCAGGTCCACAGGGCATCCCAAGTCACCCCTCCACTTT.